Following are 18 T cell receptor beta chains from one sample sequenced in a study of blood T cell repertoires in COVID-19. Sequenced by immunoSEQ multiplex PCR; TCRdb stores in-frame clones only, minus some. The sample has about 130,000 clones; approximately 77% are singletons. The sequenced material came from peripheral blood. The receptors come from a man aged 80 or over with acute or convalescent COVID-19.

V and J are TRBV19 and TRBJ2-5; 10 bases fit TRBD1. The germline V gene has CDR1 LNHDA and CDR2 SQIVND (reference sequence). CDR3 length: 15 residues. Trimming removed 5 bases from V and 3 bases from J; junction bases left unmatched: 6. The CDR3, as DNA: TGTGCCAGTAGTGGACAGGGGGTTGGGGAAGAGACCCAGTACTTC. Residues: CASSGQGVGEETQYF.

The J gene is TRBJ2-1, the V gene TRBV11-2, with a possible D match to TRBD1 (5 bases). Trimming took 1 base from V and 4 from J, leaving 8 bases between them. The CDR3 contains 14 residues. Germline values: CDR1 SGHAT, CDR2 FQNNGV. The chain's CDR3 is CASSLGTSYNEQFF. The CDR3 DNA follows: TGTGCCAGCAGCTTAGGGACATCTTACAATGAGCAGTTCTTC.

This clone was recorded only once. This chain links TRBV13 with TRBJ1-3; TRBD1 aligns across 7 bases. The CDR3 is made up of 16 amino acids. V lost 2 bases to trimming and J lost 0 bases; unmatched junction nucleotides: 4. The germline CDR1 and CDR2 sequences are PRHDT and FYEKMQ (reference sequence). CDR3 nucleotide sequence: TGTGCCAGCAGCTTACTGGGACAGACCTCTGGAAACACCATATATTTT. It specifies CASSLLGQTSGNTIYF. Drawing the rest from reference TRBV13 and TRBJ1-3, the complete variable domain is AAGVIQSPRHLIKEKRETATLKCYPIPRHDTVYWYQQGPGQDPQFLISFYEKMQSDKGSIPDRFSAQQFSDYHSELNMSSLELGDSALYFCASSLLGQTSGNTIYFGEGSWLTVV.

The CDR3 spells CASRGQGASGYTF. The CDR3 coding sequence is TGTGCCAGCAGAGGACAGGGGGCGAGTGGCTACACCTTC. The rearrangement links TRBV6-5 to TRBJ1-2; 11 bases match TRBD1. The CDR3 spans 13 residues. V lost 6 bases to trimming and J lost 7 bases; unmatched junction nucleotides: 4. CDR1 is MNHEY, CDR2 SVGAGI, per germline.

The chain has TRBV18 and TRBJ2-1; 8 positions match TRBD1. Trimming at V came to 3 bases and at J to 6 bases, leaving 4 bases not matched to a gene. The CDR3 is 14 amino acids. Germline CDR1 is KGHSH and CDR2 is LQKENI. CDR3 amino acids: CASSPRTGINEQFF. For the CDR3, the DNA is TGTGCCAGCTCACCTAGGACAGGGATCAATGAGCAGTTCTTC.

The J gene is TRBJ1-3, the V gene TRBV9, with D uncertain. Germline assignment: CDR1 SGDLS and CDR2 YYNGEE. The CDR3 has 14 amino acids. Trimming stripped 0 bases from V and 1 base from J, with 5 bases between. The CDR3 is CASSVASSGNTIYF. In nucleotides, the CDR3 is TGTGCCAGCAGCGTAGCCTCGTCTGGAAACACCATATATTTT.

The V call is TRBV25-1, the J call TRBJ1-2; TRBD1 matches 8 bases. There are 16 residues in the CDR3. Germline V gives CDR1 MGHDK, CDR2 SYGVNS. Trimming cost V 2 bases and J 8 bases; bases outside gene matches: 13. CDR3 coding DNA: TGTGCCAGCAGTGAACTCGGGACAGGAGTAGGCCTAGGCTACACCTTC. Amino acid sequence: CASSELGTGVGLGYTF.

The chain has TRBV10-3 and TRBJ1-4; 8 bases are shared with TRBD1. V lost 3 bases and J lost 8; bases outside the gene matches: 5. Looked up from germline, CDR1 is ENHRY and CDR2 is SYGVKD. The CDR3 covers 14 residues. The CDR3 nucleotides are TGTGCCATCAGTGATGGCAGGGGGCTGGAAAAACTGTTTTTT. This sequence encodes CAISDGRGLEKLFF.

J is TRBJ1-5 and V is TRBV12-3 or TRBV12-4; D is undetermined. Trimming took 1 base from V and 5 from J, leaving 6 bases between them. The CDR3 totals 13 residues. The CDR3 loop is CASSLGVDQPQHF. CDR3 bases: TGTGCCAGCAGTTTAGGCGTGGATCAGCCCCAGCATTTT.

The chain recombines TRBV5-1 with TRBJ2-1; TRBD2 matches at 9 bases. The germline gives CDR1 SGHRS, CDR2 YFSETQ. This CDR3 has 15 amino acids. V lost 4 bases and J lost 2; bases outside the gene matches: 4. The CDR3 reads CASSGGLAPYNEQFF. The CDR3 DNA reads as TGCGCCAGCAGCGGGGGACTAGCACCCTACAATGAGCAGTTCTTC.

This chain joins TRBV29-1 and TRBJ1-2; no clear D. Germline V gene sequence: CDR1 SQVTM, CDR2 ANQGSEA. V lost 4 bases and J lost 1, with 16 bases in between. This CDR3 is 15 amino acids long. In DNA form, the CDR3 reads TGCAGCGTTGGTAGGAGCTACTCCAGTAACTATGGCTACACCTTC. Residues: CSVGRSYSSNYGYTF.

A few counts support this clone. This rearrangement joins TRBV6-1 to TRBJ1-6; 10 nucleotides match TRBD1. Germline CDR1 MNHNS, CDR2 SASEGT. V shed 1 base, J shed 7 bases, and the junction held 1 base outside the gene matches. The CDR3 totals 15 residues. CDR3 coding DNA: TGTGCCAGCAGTGAAGGGGACAGGGGAAATTCACCCCTCCACTTT. This codes for CASSEGDRGNSPLHF.

This chain joins TRBV5-1 and TRBJ1-1, with no clear D. From germline, CDR1 is SGHRS and CDR2 YFSETQ. The CDR3 is made up of 13 amino acids. Trimming left V 4 bases short and J 3 bases short, with 10 bases between. The CDR3 coding sequence is TGCGCCAGCAGCGGGCCAAGATACACTGAAGCTTTCTTT. Its translation: CASSGPRYTEAFF.

This clone was recorded once. The chain has TRBV13 and TRBJ1-4; weak D call: TRBD1 (5 bases). Germline lookup yields CDR1 PRHDT and CDR2 FYEKMQ (reference sequence). Trimming removed 6 bases at V and 4 bases at J, with 12 bases between. CDR3 length: 14 residues. CDR3 nucleotides: TGTGCCAGCAGTTCGCCAGGGTATAATGAAAAACTGTTTTTT. It specifies CASSSPGYNEKLFF.

The V call is TRBV7-8, the J call TRBJ2-7, with D unclear. CDR3 length: 14 residues. Germline lookup yields CDR1 SGHVS and CDR2 FQNEAQ. V lost 2 bases and J 0 bases, leaving 8 bases between the germline ends. CDR3 coding DNA: TGTGCCAGCAGCTTAAGAGAGAGCTCCTACGAGCAGTACTTC. Its protein product is CASSLRESSYEQYF. Full variable domain (remainder filled in from reference TRBV7-8 and TRBJ2-7): GAGVSQSPRYKVAKRGQDVALRCDPISGHVSLFWYQQALGQGPEFLTYFQNEAQLDKSGLPSDRFFAERPEGSVSTLKIQRTQQEDSAVYLCASSLRESSYEQYFGPGTRLTVT.

At least ten counts were recorded for this clone. The rearrangement joins TRBV5-4 to TRBJ1-3, with 7 nucleotides matching TRBD1. This CDR3 comprises 17 residues. Germline assignment: CDR1 SGHNT and CDR2 YYREEE (reference sequence). V shed 0 bases and J 4 bases; nucleotides not matched to a gene: 10. DNA of the CDR3: TGTGCCAGCAGCTTGGAGGGACAGTCCGTCTTCGGAAACACCATATATTTT. This gives the protein CASSLEGQSVFGNTIYF.

Many counts were recorded for this clone. The chain has TRBV9 and TRBJ1-3; D unresolved. The germline CDR1 and CDR2 sequences are SGDLS and YYNGEE. This CDR3 has 11 residues. Trimming cost V 5 bases and J 3 bases, with 3 bases left between them. Written as DNA, the CDR3 is TGTGCCAGCAGTCGTGGAAACACCATATATTTT. Translating it yields CASSRGNTIYF. Combining the CDR3 with reference TRBV9 and TRBJ1-3 gives the whole variable domain DSGVTQTPKHLITATGQRVTLRCSPRSGDLSVYWYQQSLDQGLQFLIQYYNGEERAKGNILERFSAQQFPDLHSELNLSSLELGDSALYFCASSRGNTIYFGEGSWLTVV.

The chain combines TRBV7-2 with TRBJ2-1, with D possibly TRBD1 on 5 matching bases. This CDR3 has 15 amino acids. Germline V gene data show CDR1 as SGHTA and CDR2 as FQGNSA. V was cut by 1 base and J by 4 bases, with 11 bases left in between. The DNA of the CDR3 is TGTGCCAGCAGCTTAGAAGGCGACAGATACAATGAGCAGTTCTTC. This sequence encodes CASSLEGDRYNEQFF.